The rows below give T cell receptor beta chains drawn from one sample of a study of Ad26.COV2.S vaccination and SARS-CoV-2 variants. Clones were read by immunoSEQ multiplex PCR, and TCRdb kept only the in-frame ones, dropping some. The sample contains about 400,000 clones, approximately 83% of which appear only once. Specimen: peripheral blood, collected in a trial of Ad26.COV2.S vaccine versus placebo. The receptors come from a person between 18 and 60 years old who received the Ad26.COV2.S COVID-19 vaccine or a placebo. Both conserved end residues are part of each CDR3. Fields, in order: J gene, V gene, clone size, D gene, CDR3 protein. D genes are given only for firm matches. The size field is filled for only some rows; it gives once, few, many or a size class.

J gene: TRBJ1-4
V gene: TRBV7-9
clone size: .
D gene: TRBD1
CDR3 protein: CASSLGQETTNEKLFF

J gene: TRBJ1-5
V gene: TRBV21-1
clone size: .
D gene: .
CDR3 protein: CASSTPGTAIIYQPQHF

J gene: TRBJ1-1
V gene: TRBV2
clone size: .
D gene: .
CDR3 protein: CASRNQDGNTEAFF

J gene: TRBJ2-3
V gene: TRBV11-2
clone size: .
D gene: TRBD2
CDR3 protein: CASSYRGAGRGDTQYF

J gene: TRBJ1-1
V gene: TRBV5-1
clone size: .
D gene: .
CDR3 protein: CASLQDQNTEAFF

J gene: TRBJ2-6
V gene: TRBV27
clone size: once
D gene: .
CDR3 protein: CASSLYSGIGASLSGANVLTF

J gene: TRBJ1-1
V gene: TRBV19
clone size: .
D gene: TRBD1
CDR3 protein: CASSTGDRVTEAFF

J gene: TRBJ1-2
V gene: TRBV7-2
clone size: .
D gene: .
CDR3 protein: CASSLNYGYTF

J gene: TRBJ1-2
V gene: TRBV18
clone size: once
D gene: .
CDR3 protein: CASSQAARGANYGYTF

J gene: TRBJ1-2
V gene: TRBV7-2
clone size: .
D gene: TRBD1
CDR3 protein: CASSFRTGAANYGYTF

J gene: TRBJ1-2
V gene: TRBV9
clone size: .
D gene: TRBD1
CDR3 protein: CASSNIGTEINYGYTF

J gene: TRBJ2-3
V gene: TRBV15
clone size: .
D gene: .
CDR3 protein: CATSRVGRSTDTQYF

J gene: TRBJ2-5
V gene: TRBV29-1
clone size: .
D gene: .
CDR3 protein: CSVTTAQEPQYF

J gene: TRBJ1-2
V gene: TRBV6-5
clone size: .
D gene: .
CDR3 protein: CASSLTNYGYTF

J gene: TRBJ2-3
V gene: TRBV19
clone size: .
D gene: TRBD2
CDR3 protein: CASSMRAGATDTQYF

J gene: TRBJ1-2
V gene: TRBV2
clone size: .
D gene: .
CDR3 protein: CASRATVLYGYTF

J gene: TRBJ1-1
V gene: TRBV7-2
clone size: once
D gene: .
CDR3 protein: CASSPTGMNTEAFF

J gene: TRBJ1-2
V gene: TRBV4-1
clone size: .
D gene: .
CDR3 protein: CASSPLGRGDYGYTF

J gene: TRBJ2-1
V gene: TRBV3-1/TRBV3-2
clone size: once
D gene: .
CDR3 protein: CASSQDLTGEQFF

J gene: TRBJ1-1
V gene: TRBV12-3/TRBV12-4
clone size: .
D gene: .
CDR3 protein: CASSYGVLGAFF

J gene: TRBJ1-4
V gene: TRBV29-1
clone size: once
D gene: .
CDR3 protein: CSVLSALSEKLFF

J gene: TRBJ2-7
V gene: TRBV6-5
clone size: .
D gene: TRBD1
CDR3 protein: CASSQDRASHEQYF

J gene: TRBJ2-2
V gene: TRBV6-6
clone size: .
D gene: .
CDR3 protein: CASSYPGELFF

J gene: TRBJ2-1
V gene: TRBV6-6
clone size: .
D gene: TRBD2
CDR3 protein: CASRAGGPDEQFF

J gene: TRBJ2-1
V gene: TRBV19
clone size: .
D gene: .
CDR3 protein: CASSMVPRLPTNEQFF

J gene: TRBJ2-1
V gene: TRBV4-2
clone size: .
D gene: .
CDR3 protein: CASSQEGGRSVNEQFF

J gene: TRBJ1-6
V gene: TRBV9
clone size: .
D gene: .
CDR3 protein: CASSAPGRGNSPLHF

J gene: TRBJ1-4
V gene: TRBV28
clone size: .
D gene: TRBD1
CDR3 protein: CASSNRGPEKLFF

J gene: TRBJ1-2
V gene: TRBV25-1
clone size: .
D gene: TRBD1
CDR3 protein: CASSEPDRAMGYTF

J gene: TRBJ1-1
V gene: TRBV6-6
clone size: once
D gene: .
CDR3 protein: CASSYPGRLNTEAFF

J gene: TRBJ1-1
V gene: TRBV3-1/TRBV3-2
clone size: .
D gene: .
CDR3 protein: CASSQYRQNTEAFF

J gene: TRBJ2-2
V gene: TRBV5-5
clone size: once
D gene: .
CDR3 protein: CASSLGPWNTGELFF

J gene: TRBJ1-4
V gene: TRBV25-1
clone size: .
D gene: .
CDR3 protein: CASAPPGQTEKLFF

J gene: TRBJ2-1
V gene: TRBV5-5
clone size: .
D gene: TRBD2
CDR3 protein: CASSPWLAGYNEQFF

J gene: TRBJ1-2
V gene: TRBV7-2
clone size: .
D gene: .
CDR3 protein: CASSPHDRNYGYTF

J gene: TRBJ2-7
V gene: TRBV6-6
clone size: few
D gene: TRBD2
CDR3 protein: CASSYSTSNYEQYF

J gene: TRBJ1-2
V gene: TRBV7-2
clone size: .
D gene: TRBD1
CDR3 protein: CASSIHRGHNYGYTF

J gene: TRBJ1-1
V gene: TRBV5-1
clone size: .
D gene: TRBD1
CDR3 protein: CASSLRTGGRTEAFF

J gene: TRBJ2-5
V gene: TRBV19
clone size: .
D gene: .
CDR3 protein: CASSIGARGPFRETQYF

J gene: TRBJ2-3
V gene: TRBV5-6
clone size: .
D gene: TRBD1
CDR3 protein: CASSTLTGADTQYF

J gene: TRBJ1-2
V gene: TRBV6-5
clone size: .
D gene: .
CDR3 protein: CASSTLRASLYGYTF